This entry lists 20 T cell receptor beta chains sequenced from one sample in a study of T cell responses to AZD1222 COVID-19 vaccine. Clones were sequenced by immunoSEQ multiplex PCR, and TCRdb holds only the in-frame ones, with some missing. This repertoire shows some 200,000 clones, around 90% found once; its top ten account for around 3.6%. The input for sequencing was peripheral blood, taken 28 days after the second dose of the MenACWY control vaccine. These receptors came from an adult who received the MenACWY meningococcal vaccine as a control.

The rearrangement joins TRBV12-3 or TRBV12-4 to TRBJ2-7; D unclear. Trimming removed 3 bases from V and 5 bases from J, with 11 bases in between. CDR3 length: 13 amino acids. The CDR3 DNA reads as TGTGCCAGCAGTTTCGAGGCAGGAAACGAGCAGTACTTC. Residues: CASSFEAGNEQYF.

V is TRBV29-1 and J is TRBJ1-2, with D perhaps TRBD1 (6 bases). V gave up 0 bases and J gave up 4 bases, with 12 bases separating them. CDR3 length: 14 residues. From germline, CDR1 is SQVTM and CDR2 ANQGSEA. The DNA for the CDR3 is TGCAGCGTTGAAGACAGGGGAATCTCCTATGGCTACACCTTC. It specifies CSVEDRGISYGYTF.

This sequence joins TRBV7-2 and TRBJ2-1, with a tentative D call TRBD1 (5 bases). V lost 7 bases and J lost 5, with 15 bases in between. There are 14 residues in the CDR3. Germline loops: CDR1 SGHTA, CDR2 FQGNSA. The CDR3, as DNA: TGTGCCAGCAAATTAGGGGCGGCCAACAATGAGCAGTTCTTC. This encodes CASKLGAANNEQFF.

The rearrangement uses TRBV14 and TRBJ1-2; D gene ambiguous. The CDR3 loop spans 14 amino acids. Trimming left V 3 bases short and J 8 bases short, with 16 bases between. Germline V gene sequence: CDR1 SGHDN, CDR2 FVKESK. For the CDR3, the DNA is TGTGCCAGCAGCCAGGGTACCGTGACGGGGGGCTACACCTTC. This sequence encodes CASSQGTVTGGYTF.

The chain is built from TRBV24-1 and TRBJ1-5; 9 nucleotides agree with TRBD1. From germline, CDR1 is KGHDR and CDR2 SFDVKD. CDR3 length equals 16 residues. V lost 3 bases and J lost 3; bases outside the gene matches: 5. The CDR3 bases are TGTGCCACCAGTGATAGCTGGACAGGGGCCAATCAGCCCCAGCATTTT. Amino acid sequence: CATSDSWTGANQPQHF.

The gene calls are TRBV6-5 and TRBJ1-1; TRBD1 matches 8 bases. The germline V gene has CDR1 MNHEY and CDR2 SVGAGI. The V segment lost 6 bases and the J segment 0 bases; nucleotides outside the gene matches: 3. The CDR3 consists of 14 residues. The CDR3: CASRTGGVNTEAFF. CDR3 DNA: TGTGCCAGCAGAACAGGGGGAGTGAACACTGAAGCTTTCTTT.

This chain connects TRBV6-5 to TRBJ1-1; D not resolved. V was shortened by 6 bases and J by 4 bases, with 9 bases between the two germline ends. From germline, CDR1 is MNHEY and CDR2 SVGAGI. The CDR3 has 12 amino acids. The CDR3, as DNA: TGTGCCAGCAGCCGCCCGACCACTGAAGCTTTCTTT. This translates into CASSRPTTEAFF.

The genes are TRBV27 and TRBJ1-2, with 8 bases matching TRBD1. V was clipped by 3 bases and J by 7 bases; unmatched bases: 16. Germline values: CDR1 MNHEY, CDR2 SMNVEV (reference sequence). The length of the CDR3 is 17 residues. This chain's CDR3 is CASSFSTGAPLGSGYTF. DNA of the CDR3: TGTGCCAGCAGTTTCTCGACAGGGGCCCCTCTCGGGTCTGGCTACACCTTC.

This chain links TRBV7-6 with TRBJ2-7; 7 nucleotides align to TRBD1. Trimming at V came to 2 bases and at J to 3 bases, leaving 10 bases not matched to a gene. Germline values: CDR1 SGHVS, CDR2 FNYEAQ. The CDR3 runs 16 residues. The CDR3 loop reads CASSLSETGQGYEQYF. As DNA, the CDR3 is TGTGCCAGCAGCTTATCAGAGACAGGGCAGGGCTACGAGCAGTACTTC.

The chain combines TRBV19 with TRBJ1-5, with TRBD1 as a possible D gene (5 bases). The CDR3 covers 14 residues. V lost 2 bases and J lost 6, with 11 bases in between. CDR1 is LNHDA and CDR2 is SQIVND in the germline V gene (reference sequence). The CDR3 is CASSIRDLSQPQHF. The CDR3 DNA reads TGTGCCAGTAGTATACGGGACCTCAGTCAGCCCCAGCATTTT.

This chain joins TRBV2 and TRBJ1-4; maybe TRBD1 (5 bases). V gave up 11 bases and J gave up 3 bases, with 10 bases separating them. From germline, CDR1 is SNHLY and CDR2 FYNNEI. This CDR3 is built from 12 residues. The CDR3 loop reads CAGLGANEKLFF. In nucleotides, the CDR3 is TGTGCCGGCTTGGGGGCTAATGAAAAACTGTTTTTT. The full variable domain, in which reference TRBV2 and TRBJ1-4 provide the parts outside the CDR3, is EPEVTQTPSHQVTQMGQEVILRCVPISNHLYFYWYRQILGQKVEFLVSFYNNEISEKSEIFDDQFSVERPDGSNFTLKIRSTKLEDSAMYFCAGLGANEKLFFGSGTQLSVL.

The gene calls are TRBV7-2 and TRBJ1-1; no firm D call. With 6 bases removed from V and 11 bases from J, the gap between germline ends came to 10 bases. The CDR3 totals 10 residues. Germline V lookup: CDR1 SGHTA, CDR2 FQGNSA. The CDR3 DNA is TGTGCCAGCAGTGATAAGTGGGCTTTCTTT. It yields the protein CASSDKWAFF.

V and J are TRBV30 and TRBJ2-3, with 8 bases aligning to TRBD1. Unmatched junction bases numbered 8, after V lost 3 bases and J lost 3 bases. The CDR3 spans 15 residues. Germline CDR1 reads GTSNPN; CDR2 reads SVGIG (reference sequence). In DNA, the CDR3 is TGTGCCTGGAGACGAACAGGGGGAGAAACAGATACGCAGTATTTT. It yields the protein CAWRRTGGETDTQYF.

The rearrangement uses TRBV14 and TRBJ2-3; a possible D gene is TRBD2 (6 bases). Germline CDR1 and CDR2: SGHDN and FVKESK. The CDR3 sequence is 16 residues long. The V and J ends lost 4 bases and 1 base respectively, with 15 bases between them. CDR3 loop: CASSLRGGGRTDTQYF. Here the CDR3 DNA reads TGTGCCAGCAGCCTCCGGGGAGGAGGGCGCACAGATACGCAGTATTTT.

The CDR3 sequence is CASSKPQTGKETQYF. In DNA, the CDR3 is TGTGCCAGTAGTAAGCCGCAGACAGGGAAAGAGACCCAGTACTTC. V usage is TRBV19 and J usage is TRBJ2-5; 7 bases fit TRBD1. The CDR3 contains 15 residues. Germline V gives CDR1 LNHDA, CDR2 SQIVND (reference sequence). Germline trimming cut 4 bases from V and 3 bases from J; bases unmatched to any gene: 8.

The chain carries TRBV3-1 (or the pseudogene TRBV3-2) and TRBJ2-3; maybe TRBD1 (5 bases). Germline CDR1 LGHDT, CDR2 YNNKEL (reference sequence). This CDR3 is 13 amino acids long. The V gene lost 3 bases and the J gene lost 6 bases, with 10 bases spanning the gap. CDR3 protein: CASSHGHSDTQYF. CDR3 sequence (DNA): TGTGCCAGCAGCCACGGACATTCGGATACGCAGTATTTT.

This chain joins TRBV7-3 and TRBJ2-7; D not certain. The V gene lost 2 bases and the J gene lost 7 bases, with 12 bases spanning the gap. Looked up from germline, CDR1 is SGHTA and CDR2 is FQGTGA. The CDR3 extends over 13 amino acids. CDR3 region: CASSLGMLGEQYF. The DNA of the CDR3 is TGTGCCAGCAGCTTAGGGATGTTGGGGGAGCAGTACTTC. The entire variable domain, with the rest obtained from reference TRBV7-3 and TRBJ2-7, is as follows: GAGVSQTPSNKVTEKGKYVELRCDPISGHTALYWYRQSLGQGPEFLIYFQGTGAADDSGLPNDRFFAVRPEGSVSTLKIQRTERGDSAVYLCASSLGMLGEQYFGPGTRLTVT.

The rearrangement joins TRBV19 to TRBJ2-1; 7 bases are a match to TRBD1. CDR1 and CDR2 (germline): LNHDA, SQIVND (reference sequence). The J segment lost 4 bases and the V segment lost 4 bases, leaving 7 bases of the junction unmatched. The CDR3 runs to 15 residues. The CDR3 DNA follows: TGTGCCAGTAGTACCGACAGGGCCAAGTACAATGAGCAGTTCTTC. Its translation: CASSTDRAKYNEQFF.

V and J are TRBV7-2 and TRBJ2-7; no firm D call. The V end was cut by 0 bases, the J end by 3 bases, with 12 bases between. Germline CDR1 reads SGHTA; CDR2 reads FQGNSA. This CDR3 is built from 15 residues. The CDR3 region is CASSLAASQNYEQYF. In DNA, the CDR3 is TGTGCCAGCAGCTTAGCCGCCAGTCAGAACTACGAGCAGTACTTC.

This chain links TRBV3-1 (or the pseudogene TRBV3-2) with TRBJ2-3; no clear D. V gave up 0 bases and J gave up 2 bases, with 9 bases separating them. The CDR3 is 15 amino acids. Germline assignment: CDR1 LGHDT and CDR2 YNNKEL (reference sequence). The DNA for the CDR3 is TGTGCCAGCAGCCAAGAGTGGAGAGTCACAGATACGCAGTATTTT. Its protein product is CASSQEWRVTDTQYF.